One sample yielded the 17 T cell receptor beta chains listed below, sequenced in a study of neurological immune-mediated disorders. Each CDR3 protein is one row after TCRdb ran MiXCR on the 5' RACE reads. The profile shows roughly 60,000 distinct CDR3 sequences, roughly 10% of them singletons. Specified time point: longitudinal time-point 2. Sequencing input: PBMCs. These receptors were taken from a man aged 25-45 years in good health.

Ten or more counts support this clonotype. The gene calls are TRBV28 and TRBJ2-5; D possibly corresponds to TRBD1 (6 bases). The V and J ends lost 8 bases and 1 base respectively, with 11 bases between them. CDR1 is MDHEN, CDR2 SYDVKM, per germline. The length of the CDR3 is 13 residues. CDR3 amino acids: CASLLDSQETQYF. The CDR3 DNA is TGTGCCAGCCTCTTGGACAGCCAAGAGACCCAGTACTTC. Supplemented by reference TRBV28 and TRBJ2-5, the full variable domain reads DVKVTQSSRYLVKRTGEKVFLECVQDMDHENMFWYRQDPGLGLRLIYFSYDVKMKEKGDIPEGYSVSREKKERFSLILESASTNQTSMYLCASLLDSQETQYFGPGTRLLVL.

The table lists this clonotype with a few counts. The chain couples TRBV5-1 to TRBJ2-1; D not resolved. This CDR3 comprises 14 residues. V was clipped by 0 bases and J by 0 bases, with 4 bases between them. Germline CDR1 reads SGHRS; CDR2 reads YFSETQ. DNA for the CDR3: TGCGCCAGCAGCTTGGACCACTCCTACAATGAGCAGTTCTTC. Amino acid sequence: CASSLDHSYNEQFF.

This clonotype was seen many times. The chain combines TRBV12-3 or TRBV12-4 with TRBJ1-3, with D hard to call. The ends were cut back, 1 base at V and 0 bases at J, with 7 bases in the middle. The CDR3 totals 15 residues. CDR3 DNA sequence: TGTGCCAGCAGTTTAGTTGTTTACTCTGGAAACACCATATATTTT. Translation: CASSLVVYSGNTIYF.

In this sample, this clonotype turned up many times. V and J are TRBV27 and TRBJ2-5; 7 positions match TRBD2. The CDR3 runs 18 residues. Per the germline V gene, CDR1 is MNHEY and CDR2 is SMNVEV (reference sequence). V lost 1 base and J lost 0; bases outside the gene matches: 11. CDR3 coding DNA: TGTGCCAGCAGTTTATGGTTCCCGAGAGGACTAGACCAAGAGACCCAGTACTTC. This sequence encodes CASSLWFPRGLDQETQYF.

This clonotype was observed a single time. The J gene is TRBJ2-3, the V gene TRBV7-2, with 8 bases lining up with TRBD2. Germline CDR1 reads SGHTA; CDR2 reads FQGNSA. There are 14 residues in the CDR3. V lost 4 bases and J lost 4; bases outside the gene matches: 4. The CDR3 region has the DNA TGTGCCAGCAGCTCAGCGGGAGTTGCAGATACGCAGTATTTT. Translating it yields CASSSAGVADTQYF.

Points on this clonotype: A read error may explain this, as a much larger clone is one base away. The genes are TRBV5-1 and TRBJ2-5; the match to TRBD2 covers 9 bases. This CDR3 is 14 amino acids long. Germline CDR1 reads SGHRS; CDR2 reads YFSETQ. CDR3 residues: CSSSFSGSDETQYF. Here the CDR3 DNA reads TGCTCCAGCAGCTTTAGCGGGAGTGATGAGACCCAGTACTTC.

This clonotype was picked up many times. V usage is TRBV29-1 and J usage is TRBJ1-6; the D gene is possibly TRBD1 (6 bases). This CDR3 contains 13 residues. CDR1 and CDR2 (germline): SQVTM, ANQGSEA. Trimming pared 4 bases from V and 6 bases from J, leaving 10 bases between. The CDR3 reads CSVVEGVNSPLHF. The CDR3 DNA is TGCAGCGTTGTGGAGGGGGTTAATTCACCCCTCCACTTT.

This clonotype was picked up many times. The chain joins TRBV5-1 to TRBJ1-1; 7 bases are a match to TRBD1. Germline CDR1 reads SGHRS; CDR2 reads YFSETQ. CDR3 size: 15 residues. V gave up 4 bases and J gave up 4 bases; unmatched junction bases: 10. The CDR3 loop is CASSPETGLLTEAFF. The DNA for the CDR3 is TGCGCCAGCAGCCCGGAGACAGGGCTACTCACTGAAGCTTTCTTT.

This clonotype showed up many times. This chain links TRBV5-1 with TRBJ2-7; 7 nucleotides align to TRBD1. Per the germline V gene, CDR1 is SGHRS and CDR2 is YFSETQ. V shed 5 bases and J 0 bases; nucleotides not matched to a gene: 5. This CDR3 has 14 residues. The CDR3 DNA reads as TGCGCCAGCAGTTTACAGGGGATCTCCTACGAGCAGTACTTC. Encoded protein: CASSLQGISYEQYF. Full variable domain (remainder filled in from reference TRBV5-1 and TRBJ2-7): KAGVTQTPRYLIKTRGQQVTLSCSPISGHRSVSWYQQTPGQGLQFLFEYFSETQRNKGNFPGRFSGRQFSNSRSEMNVSTLELGDSALYLCASSLQGISYEQYFGPGTRLTVT.

This clonotype was counted ten times or more. This chain links TRBV4-3 with TRBJ1-2; unclear D gene. V shed 1 base and J shed 3 bases, with 6 bases lying between them. The CDR3 runs 13 residues. Germline V gene lookup returns CDR1 LGHNA and CDR2 YSLEER. CDR3 sequence (DNA): TGCGCCAGCAGCCAAGGGGGATACTATGGCTACACCTTC. It specifies CASSQGGYYGYTF.

This clonotype came up many times. The chain uses TRBV10-3 and TRBJ2-1; D not resolved. The germline V gene encodes CDR1 ENHRY and CDR2 SYGVKD. CDR3 size: 14 residues. The V end lost 4 bases, the J end lost 6 bases, and 13 bases lay between the germline ends. The CDR3 reads CAISGWDAPNEQFF. CDR3 DNA sequence: TGTGCCATCAGTGGTTGGGATGCGCCCAATGAGCAGTTCTTC.

The chain recombines TRBV7-3 with TRBJ2-2, with D perhaps TRBD1 (6 bases). Per germline, CDR1 SGHTA and CDR2 FQGTGA. V was shortened by 1 base and J by 4 bases, with 13 bases between the two germline ends. The CDR3 sequence is 16 residues long. CDR3 amino acids: CASSLKTGALTGELFF. The CDR3 nucleotides read TGTGCCAGCAGCTTAAAGACAGGAGCCCTCACCGGGGAGCTGTTTTTT.

This clonotype has at least ten counts. The V gene is TRBV28, the J gene TRBJ1-2, with a weak D call TRBD1 (5 bases). Germline V gives CDR1 MDHEN, CDR2 SYDVKM. The CDR3 is 13 residues long. Trimming removed 7 bases from V and 3 bases from J, with 12 bases in between. The CDR3 reads CASTTGTYYGYTF. The CDR3 coding sequence is TGTGCCAGCACCACCGGGACGTACTATGGCTACACCTTC.

This clonotype was found many times. This chain joins TRBV27 and TRBJ1-1; 8 nucleotides align to TRBD1. Trimming cost V 8 bases and J 4 bases; bases outside gene matches: 6. Germline V CDR1 and CDR2: MNHEY, SMNVEV (reference sequence). The CDR3 loop spans 13 amino acids. The CDR3, as DNA: TGTGCCAGCTACCGACAGGGGCCCACTGAAGCTTTCTTT. Its translation: CASYRQGPTEAFF.

This clonotype was counted ten times or more. This chain links TRBV11-2 with TRBJ2-1; TRBD2 agrees at 9 bases. V trimming: 3 bases; J trimming: 14 bases; junction bases outside the gene matches: 8. The CDR3 has 13 amino acids. In germline, CDR1 is SGHAT, CDR2 FQNNGV. CDR3 sequence reads: CASSLLVAGGKFF. The CDR3 nucleotides are TGTGCCAGCAGCTTGCTTGTTGCGGGGGGGAAGTTCTTC.

This clonotype was observed many times. The V call is TRBV11-1, the J call TRBJ2-7, with a tentative D call TRBD2 (6 bases). Per germline, CDR1 SGHAT and CDR2 FQDESV (reference sequence). This CDR3 has 15 amino acids. Trimming pared 2 bases from V and 0 bases from J, leaving 11 bases between. CDR3 sequence (DNA): TGTGCCAGCAGCTTAAGTAGCGGAAGCTCCTACGAGCAGTACTTC. It specifies CASSLSSGSSYEQYF.

This clonotype has ten or more counts. V usage is TRBV7-6 and J usage is TRBJ2-1; either TRBD1 or TRBD2 may supply D (5 bases each). The CDR3 sequence is 16 residues long. Germline V CDR1 and CDR2: SGHVS, FNYEAQ. The V and J ends lost 0 bases and 0 bases respectively, with 9 bases between them. The DNA of the CDR3 is TGTGCCAGCAGCTTAGCGTGGGGGAGCTCCTACAATGAGCAGTTCTTC. Its translation is CASSLAWGSSYNEQFF.